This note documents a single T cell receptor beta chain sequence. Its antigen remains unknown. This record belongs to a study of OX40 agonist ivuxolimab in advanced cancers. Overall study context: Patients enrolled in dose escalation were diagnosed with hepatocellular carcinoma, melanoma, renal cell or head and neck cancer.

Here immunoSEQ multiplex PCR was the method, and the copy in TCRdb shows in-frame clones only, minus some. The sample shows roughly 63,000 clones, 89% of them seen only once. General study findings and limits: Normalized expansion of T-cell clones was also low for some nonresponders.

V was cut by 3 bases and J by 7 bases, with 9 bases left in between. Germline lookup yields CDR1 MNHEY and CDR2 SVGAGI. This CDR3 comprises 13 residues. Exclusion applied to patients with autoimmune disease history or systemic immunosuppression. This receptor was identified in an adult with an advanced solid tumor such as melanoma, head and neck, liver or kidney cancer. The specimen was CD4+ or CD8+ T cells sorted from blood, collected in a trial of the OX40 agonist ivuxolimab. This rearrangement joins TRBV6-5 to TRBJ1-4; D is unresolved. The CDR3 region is CASSYGGSEKLFF. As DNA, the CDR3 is TGTGCCAGCAGTTATGGCGGGAGTGAAAAACTGTTTTTT.